These 14 T cell receptor beta chains came from one sample sequenced in a study of blood T cell repertoires in COVID-19. Produced via immunoSEQ multiplex PCR; TCRdb's table is partial and in-frame only. The sample carries 4,500 to 6,000 clones, roughly 67% recorded once. Sequenced input: peripheral blood. These receptors all stem from a human donor in a cohort sampled during active COVID-19.

By sample share, this clone is medium-sized. The rearrangement uses TRBV9 and TRBJ2-1; D remains ambiguous. With 3 bases removed from V and 6 bases from J, the gap between germline ends came to 7 bases. The length of the CDR3 is 12 residues. Per the germline V gene, CDR1 is SGDLS and CDR2 is YYNGEE. The CDR3: CASSDSLNEQFF. In DNA form, the CDR3 reads TGTGCCAGCAGCGATTCCCTCAATGAGCAGTTCTTC.

The V call is TRBV10-3, the J call TRBJ1-2; no definite D call. Germline assignment: CDR1 ENHRY and CDR2 SYGVKD. The CDR3 sequence is 15 residues long. V shed 0 bases and J shed 1 base, with 9 bases lying between them. CDR3 DNA sequence: TGTGCCATCAGTGAGTCGTTATCTATTAACTATGGCTACACCTTC. Protein sequence: CAISESLSINYGYTF.

This clone came up once. The V call is TRBV11-2, the J call TRBJ2-7, with TRBD2 identical over 9 bases. Looked up from germline, CDR1 is SGHAT and CDR2 is FQNNGV. This CDR3 contains 15 residues. Losses at the gene ends were 5 bases for V and 3 bases for J; bases not matched to a gene: 8. CDR3 residues: CASSGRSLAGYEQYF. The CDR3 nucleotides read TGTGCCAGCAGCGGGCGGTCACTAGCGGGCTACGAGCAGTACTTC.

The gene calls are TRBV15 and TRBJ2-5; D might be TRBD1 (6 bases). This CDR3 region has 13 residues. Trimming shortened V by 3 bases and J by 5 bases, and 10 bases separated the two germline ends. Germline CDR1 LNHNV, CDR2 YYDKDF (reference sequence). CDR3 residues: CATSRQGFETQYF. The CDR3 nucleotides read TGTGCCACCAGCAGGCAGGGGTTTGAGACCCAGTACTTC.

The chain has TRBV7-9 and TRBJ1-2; no clear D. This CDR3 comprises 14 residues. V was clipped by 0 bases and J by 4 bases, with 9 bases between them. CDR1 and CDR2 from the germline V gene are SEHNR and FQNEAQ (reference sequence). DNA for the CDR3: TGTGCCAGCAGCTTAGCTCTAACGGGCTATGGCTACACCTTC. As protein: CASSLALTGYGYTF.

V gene TRBV6-5 combines with J gene TRBJ1-1, with D possibly matching TRBD1 (5 bases). The germline V gene encodes CDR1 MNHEY and CDR2 SVGAGI. V was shortened by 2 bases and J by 2 bases, with 6 bases between the two germline ends. The CDR3 is made up of 13 amino acids. The CDR3 DNA follows: TGTGCCAGCAGTTACCAGGGTAACACTGAAGCTTTCTTT. Protein sequence: CASSYQGNTEAFF.

The chain joins TRBV5-5 to TRBJ1-1; 10 nucleotides line up with TRBD1. The length of the CDR3 is 14 residues. J lost 11 bases, V lost 3 bases, and 10 bases had no gene match. Germline assignment: CDR1 SGHKS and CDR2 YYEKEE (reference sequence). CDR3 protein: CASSSLTGGFRAFF. The CDR3 DNA reads TGTGCCAGCAGCTCCCTGACAGGGGGCTTCAGGGCTTTCTTT.

The chain recombines TRBV4-1 with TRBJ1-2, with 8 bases matching TRBD1. Germline trimming cut 10 bases from V and 3 bases from J; bases unmatched to any gene: 22. Germline V gives CDR1 MGHRA, CDR2 YSYEKL. CDR3 size: 18 residues. The CDR3 sequence is CATTSLLGRDRNHYGYTF. CDR3 nucleotides: TGCGCCACCACTTCCCTACTGGGACGGGACAGGAATCACTATGGCTACACCTTC.

This sequence joins TRBV6-6 and TRBJ1-1; D is undetermined. The germline gives CDR1 MNHNY, CDR2 SVGAGI (reference sequence). The CDR3 loop spans 14 amino acids. Trimming removed 2 bases from V and 1 base from J, with 8 bases in between. CDR3 sequence (DNA): TGTGCCAGCAGTTACCCAGAAGAGAACACTGAAGCTTTCTTT. It is translated as CASSYPEENTEAFF.

The genes are TRBV20-1 and TRBJ1-2, with D hard to call. The CDR3 runs to 11 residues. V was clipped by 6 bases and J by 5 bases, with 10 bases between them. Germline V gene data show CDR1 as DFQATT and CDR2 as SNEGSKA (reference sequence). As DNA, the CDR3 is TGCAGTGCCCCCGAGAATTATGGCTACACCTTC. Residues: CSAPENYGYTF.

This chain connects TRBV19 to TRBJ1-1; D is uncertain. Germline CDR1 reads LNHDA; CDR2 reads SQIVND (reference sequence). Trimming took off 0 bases at V and 10 bases at J, with 18 bases between the two ends. The CDR3 has 15 residues. Here the CDR3 DNA reads TGTGCCAGTAGTATAGATCGAGGCAGCTCTGCGTTAGCTTTCTTT. This encodes CASSIDRGSSALAFF.

The chain links TRBV7-9 to TRBJ1-1, with a weak D call TRBD1 (5 bases). Germline V gene lookup returns CDR1 SEHNR and CDR2 FQNEAQ (reference sequence). This CDR3 contains 13 residues. V lost 6 bases, J lost 5 bases, and 13 bases lay in between. CDR3 sequence: CASSPPGGTEAFF. DNA for the CDR3: TGTGCCAGCAGTCCACCCGGGGGGACTGAAGCTTTCTTT.

The chain has TRBV7-2 and TRBJ1-2; 7 bases fit TRBD1. J was trimmed by 4 bases and V by 3 bases; bases with no gene match: 8. From germline, CDR1 is SGHTA and CDR2 FQGNSA. CDR3 length: 15 amino acids. The CDR3 nucleotides are TGTGCCAGCAGCTTCCGGGACAGCTACCCCTATGGCTACACCTTC. It translates to CASSFRDSYPYGYTF.

This chain links TRBV7-6 with TRBJ1-3, with TRBD1 identical over 10 bases. There are 15 residues in the CDR3. After removal of 5 bases from V and 5 bases from J, the junction contained 6 bases not matched to a gene. The germline V gene encodes CDR1 SGHVS and CDR2 FNYEAQ. The CDR3 bases are TGTGCCAGCAGCCCCGGGACAGGGGATCGAAACACCATATATTTT. Its translation: CASSPGTGDRNTIYF.